A selection of T cell receptor beta chains follows, all from one sample in a study of regulatory T cells in long-lasting Graves disease. In TCRdb, the multiplex PCR reads were re-called with MiXCR into one record per CDR3 protein. Of 400,000 to 500,000 distinct CDR3 sequences listed, roughly 15% were seen once; the top ten hold about 8%. These records were also assigned to another study, of T cells in Graves' hyperthyroidism and ophthalmopathy.

The source material was peripheral blood mononuclear cells (PBMCs), sampled at new diagnosis, from a patient treated with antithyroid drugs. These receptors all come from a woman aged 35 to 49 with Graves disease. Both conserved end residues are part of each CDR3. D genes are given only for firm matches. Size tells how often a clone was seen (once, few, many) or the class of an expanded clone, and some rows leave it out.

D	J	size	V	DNA	CDR3
TRBD2	TRBJ2-1	.	TRBV24-1	TGTGCCACCAGTGATGCCCGGACTAGCGGGAGGTGGAATGAGCAGTTCTTC	CATSDARTSGRWNEQFF
TRBD2	TRBJ2-7	.	TRBV16	TGTACCAGCAGCCAATCTCCTAGCGGGAGCTCCTACGAGCAGTACTTC	CTSSQSPSGSSYEQYF
.	TRBJ2-3	once	TRBV2	TGTGCCAGCAGTCGGAACAGGGCAGATACGCAGTATTTT	CASSRNRADTQYF
.	TRBJ2-7	many	TRBV2	TGTGCCAGCAGTGAAGGGCAGGTGCGCTCCTACGAGCAGTACTTC	CASSEGQVRSYEQYF
TRBD2	TRBJ2-3	.	TRBV7-3	TGTGCCAGCAGCAGGGGACTAGCGGGAGAAACAGATACGCAGTATTTT	CASSRGLAGETDTQYF
TRBD2	TRBJ2-7	many	TRBV10-3	TGTGCCATCAGTACCCAGGGAGGGATCTACGAGCAGTACTTC	CAISTQGGIYEQYF
.	TRBJ2-5	.	TRBV11-2	TGTGCCAGCAGCTTAGATCGGGTGGGCTGGGAGACCCAGTACTTC	CASSLDRVGWETQYF
.	TRBJ2-1	.	TRBV10-2	TGCGCCAGCAGGGAGGCCTCCCGCTCTAGCGATATACTCGATGAGCAGTTCTTC	CASREASRSSDILDEQFF
TRBD2	TRBJ2-3	many	TRBV20-1	TGCAGTGCTAAGATCGGGACTAGCGGGAGGGCAGATACGCAGTATTTT	CSAKIGTSGRADTQYF
TRBD1	TRBJ1-5	.	TRBV20-1	TGCAGTGCTAGCGACAGGGTTTATAGCAATCAGCCCCAGCATTTT	CSASDRVYSNQPQHF
TRBD2	TRBJ2-2	few	TRBV12-3/TRBV12-4	TGTGCCAGCACCCTAGGACTAGCGGGAGTCGGGGAGCTGTTTTTT	CASTLGLAGVGELFF
.	TRBJ2-1	few	TRBV7-2	TGTGCCAGCAGCTTCCGAGACAGGCCCGACAATGAGCAGTTCTTC	CASSFRDRPDNEQFF
.	TRBJ1-5	many	TRBV2	TGTGCCAGCAATCCCAATAGCAATCAGCCCCAGCATTTT	CASNPNSNQPQHF
.	TRBJ2-3	few	TRBV10-3	TGTGCCATCAGTGAGTCGGGCGCCGATACGCAGTATTTT	CAISESGADTQYF
TRBD1	TRBJ2-2	many	TRBV10-3	TGTGCCATCAGTGAGCGGGACAGTAAGAGTTCTAACACCGGGGAGCTGTTTTTT	CAISERDSKSSNTGELFF
TRBD1	TRBJ1-2	.	TRBV20-1	TGCAGTGCTGGACAGGGAAACTATGGCTACACCTTC	CSAGQGNYGYTF
.	TRBJ2-2	many	TRBV11-2	TGTGCCAGCAGCTCTAGCAGTTACACCGGGGAGCTGTTTTTT	CASSSSSYTGELFF
TRBD2	TRBJ2-1	few	TRBV9	TGTGCCAGCAGCGTAGGACTAGCGGGGGATAATGAGCAGTTCTTC	CASSVGLAGDNEQFF
.	TRBJ2-5	few	TRBV18	TGTGCCAGCTCCCCACCGGTTACGGAGACCCAGTACTTC	CASSPPVTETQYF
.	TRBJ2-5	.	TRBV6-1	TGTGCCAGCAGTAAAAAGGGTGTGGAGACCCAGTACTTC	CASSKKGVETQYF
TRBD2	TRBJ2-3	many	TRBV12-3/TRBV12-4	TGTGCCAGCAGTAATATCGGGAGGGTGACAGATACGCAGTATTTT	CASSNIGRVTDTQYF
TRBD2	TRBJ2-5	many	TRBV13	TGTGCCAGCAGCTTAATGGTCCCTAGCGGGAGGTCCCATGAGACCCAGTACTTC	CASSLMVPSGRSHETQYF
TRBD2	TRBJ2-7	many	TRBV12-3/TRBV12-4	TGTGCCAGCAGCGCGGGTAGCGGGATCGAGCAGTACTTC	CASSAGSGIEQYF
TRBD2	TRBJ2-5	many	TRBV12-3/TRBV12-4	TGTGCCAGCAGTTTAGGTCTACCGGGAGGGCCGGTGACCCAGTACTTC	CASSLGLPGGPVTQYF
.	TRBJ1-1	many	TRBV27	TGTGCCAGCAGTCGGGGTCTCCAGAACACTGAAGCTTTCTTT	CASSRGLQNTEAFF
.	TRBJ2-1	.	TRBV3-1	TGTGCCAGCAGCCTAAAAGGTAGCGCGGAAAGTCCCGAGCAGTTCTTC	CASSLKGSAESPEQFF
.	TRBJ1-1	many	TRBV7-9	TGTGCCAGCCGACGGGGGACGTCCAGGGGAGCTTTCTTT	CASRRGTSRGAFF
TRBD2	TRBJ2-1	many	TRBV6-1	TGTGCCAGCAGTGTGCTTGGGACTAGCGGGAATTATGAGCAGTTCTTC	CASSVLGTSGNYEQFF
TRBD2	TRBJ2-1	.	TRBV13	TGTGTCAGCAGTCCCCGGCGGGACTACCACGAGCAGTTCTTC	CVSSPRRDYHEQFF
.	TRBJ1-3	many	TRBV2	TGTGCCAGCAGATCCCAACGTTTGGGGACCTATCTTAGGGACTCTGGAAACACCATATATTTT	CASRSQRLGTYLRDSGNTIYF
.	TRBJ1-5	few	TRBV2	TGTGCCAGCAGTTCATGGGGGTATAGCAATCAGCCCCAGCATTTT	CASSSWGYSNQPQHF
.	TRBJ1-5	few	TRBV12-3/TRBV12-4	TGTGCCAGCAGCTTTCGTCAGGGGATATCCAATCAGCCCCAGCATTTT	CASSFRQGISNQPQHF
.	TRBJ2-1	few	TRBV20-1	TGCAGTGCTAGAGACCTTTTGGAGCGGGCCAACAATGAGCAGTTCTTC	CSARDLLERANNEQFF
.	TRBJ2-1	.	TRBV4-1	TGCGCCAGCAGCCCAGGGGACACTTCCTACAATGAGCAGTTCTTC	CASSPGDTSYNEQFF
TRBD1	TRBJ1-2	few	TRBV6-2/TRBV6-3	TGTGCCAGCAGGCCCCTCCTAACCGGGACAGGGGAAGGCTACACCTTC	CASRPLLTGTGEGYTF
TRBD1	TRBJ1-2	many	TRBV11-2	TGTGCCAGCACGCCGGGACAGGGGGCTTGGTATGGCTACACCTTC	CASTPGQGAWYGYTF
.	TRBJ2-2	many	TRBV28	TGTGCCAGCAGGAAATCCCGAGCGAACACCGGGGAGCTGTTTTTT	CASRKSRANTGELFF
.	TRBJ2-1	many	TRBV7-2	TGTGCCAGCAGCTTATTCGGTCTAAAGTTGGGCAATGAGCAGTTCTTC	CASSLFGLKLGNEQFF
TRBD2	TRBJ2-2	many	TRBV7-2	TGTGCCAGCAGCTTACGGGGGAGGGTGAACACCGGGGAGCTGTTTTTT	CASSLRGRVNTGELFF
TRBD2	TRBJ2-1	few	TRBV4-1	TGCGCCAGCAGCCAAGTCTCTCGTGGGCTAGCGGGAGTATCGAATGAGCAGTTCTTC	CASSQVSRGLAGVSNEQFF